Only a few counts were recorded for the clone carrying this T cell receptor (beta chain). The record originates from a study of blood T cell repertoires in COVID-19. The overall study: T cells, B-cell-depleted T cells, or PBMCs provided the cDNA or gDNA that served as material.

Germline CDR1 and CDR2: SGHRS and YFSETQ. The length of the CDR3 is 13 residues. V dropped 3 bases and J dropped 3 bases, with 10 bases sitting between them. Adults between about 18 and 95 years of age took part from 20 to 25 US areas. Method: immunoSEQ multiplex PCR; TCRdb's copy keeps in-frame clones and lacks some. The sample holds around 360,000 clones, about 90% seen once. This chain uses TRBV5-1 with TRBJ2-7; D perhaps matches TRBD1 (6 bases). This TCR came from a man aged 40-50 years in a cohort exposed to, infected with or recovered from COVID-19 (not recorded which). The sequencing sample was made of PBMCs or T cells enriched from blood (not recorded which). This CDR3 reads CASSSTGYYEQYF. Here the CDR3 DNA reads TGCGCCAGCAGCTCCACAGGGTACTACGAGCAGTACTTC.